This T cell receptor beta chain was documented in a study of ipilimumab plus nivolumab after autologous stem cell transplantation. Produced via immunoSEQ multiplex PCR; TCRdb's table is partial and in-frame only. The sample holds fewer than 30,000 clones, just over 85% seen once. With 3 bases removed from V and 5 bases from J, the gap between germline ends came to 11 bases. CDR1 and CDR2 from the germline V gene are SGHNT and YYREEE (reference sequence). The CDR3 spans 13 residues. The TCR was taken from a male donor with diffuse large B-cell lymphoma. V gene TRBV5-4 combines with J gene TRBJ1-1; D unclear. Sample: PBMCs, taken in a trial of ipilimumab plus nivolumab as post-transplant consolidation. The CDR3 sequence: CASSSSALTEAFF. CDR3 nucleotide sequence: TGTGCCAGCAGCTCGAGTGCTCTAACTGAAGCTTTCTTT.